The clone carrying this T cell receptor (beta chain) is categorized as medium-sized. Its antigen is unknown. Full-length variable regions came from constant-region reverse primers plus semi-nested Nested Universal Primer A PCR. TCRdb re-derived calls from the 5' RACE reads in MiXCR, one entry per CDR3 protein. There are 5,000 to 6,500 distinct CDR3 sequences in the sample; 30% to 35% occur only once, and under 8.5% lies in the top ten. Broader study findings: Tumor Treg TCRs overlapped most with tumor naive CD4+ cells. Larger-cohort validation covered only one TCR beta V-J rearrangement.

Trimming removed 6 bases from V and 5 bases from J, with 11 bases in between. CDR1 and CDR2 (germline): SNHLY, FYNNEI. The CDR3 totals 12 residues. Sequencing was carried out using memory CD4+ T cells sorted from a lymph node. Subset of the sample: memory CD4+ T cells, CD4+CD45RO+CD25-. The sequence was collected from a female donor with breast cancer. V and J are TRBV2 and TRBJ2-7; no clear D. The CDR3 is CASRLLVNEQYF. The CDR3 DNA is TGTGCCAGCAGACTCTTGGTAAACGAGCAGTACTTC.